This TCR beta chain was profiled in a study of blood T cell repertoires in COVID-19. Looking at the study overall: The origin of the acute and convalescent COVID-19 samples was the United States, Italy and Spain.

The repertoire was sequenced with immunoSEQ multiplex PCR; TCRdb's copy has only in-frame clones and lacks some. Of roughly 100,000 clones listed, around 87% were seen once; the top ten hold roughly 15%. The CDR3 sequence is 14 residues long. Germline CDR1 is LNHDA and CDR2 is SQIVND (reference sequence). After removal of 8 bases from V and 5 bases from J, the junction contained 9 bases not matched to a gene. Sequencing used peripheral blood. This chain uses TRBV19 with TRBJ2-3, with 8 bases fitting TRBD2. The sequence derives from a man aged 45-60 years with acute or convalescent COVID-19. CDR3 region: CASESGRGRDTQYF. CDR3 sequence (DNA): TGTGCCAGTGAAAGCGGGAGAGGAAGAGATACGCAGTATTTT.